One sample yielded the 30 T cell receptor beta chains listed below, sequenced in a study of HIV-infected patients and healthy controls. All unsorted peripheral T cells were captured because whole blood was used without fractionation. Alpha and beta constant-region primers primed reverse transcription of about 500 ng RNA. Using multiplexing indices, alpha and beta chain libraries were generated apart by chain-specific third strand synthesis. TCRdb analysed the 5' RACE reads with MiXCR anew, one entry per CDR3 protein. Of under 20,000 distinct CDR3 sequences in the sample, 9.5% to 13% were seen once. The material sequenced was blood. The receptors stem from an adult in good health.

This clonotype was seen at least ten times. This chain links TRBV10-3 with TRBJ2-2; TRBD1 might be the D (5 bases). This CDR3 contains 15 residues. CDR1 is ENHRY and CDR2 is SYGVKD in the germline V gene. V lost 4 bases, J lost 4 bases, and 13 bases lay in between. This chain's CDR3 is CAISVSQQGTGELFF. Here the CDR3 DNA reads TGTGCCATCAGTGTCTCCCAGCAGGGCACCGGGGAGCTGTTTTTT.

This clonotype is judged medium-sized. The chain couples TRBV20-1 to TRBJ1-1, with D possibly being TRBD1 (6 bases). The CDR3 is 14 residues long. CDR1 DFQATT and CDR2 SNEGSKA come from the germline V gene (reference sequence). V was clipped by 1 base and J by 4 bases, with 13 bases between them. The CDR3, as DNA: TGCAGTGCTAGAGTGGGGGCCCCAGGCACTGAAGCTTTCTTT. Encoded protein: CSARVGAPGTEAFF.

The chain employs TRBV7-3 and TRBJ2-3; TRBD1 might be the D (5 bases). Germline lookup yields CDR1 SGHTA and CDR2 FQGTGA. V was pared by 5 bases and J by 2 bases, with 11 bases between. The CDR3 length is 14 residues. CDR3 in DNA: TGTGCCAGCAGCCTAGGGGCGGCCACAGATACGCAGTATTTT. It codes for CASSLGAATDTQYF.

The table lists this clonotype with many counts. The chain carries TRBV5-4 and TRBJ2-3, with unresolved D. The CDR3 spans 19 residues. V dropped 0 bases and J dropped 0 bases, with 20 bases sitting between them. Germline CDR1 is SGHNT and CDR2 is YYREEE (reference sequence). CDR3 in amino acids: CASSLADSGSPMSTDTQYF. CDR3 DNA: TGTGCCAGCAGCTTGGCCGACTCAGGATCACCTATGAGCACAGATACGCAGTATTTT.

By its share, this clonotype is medium-sized. The rearrangement uses TRBV6-2 or TRBV6-3 and TRBJ2-3; no reliable D call. Germline CDR1 MNHEY, CDR2 SVGEGT. The CDR3 is 13 residues long. V lost 4 bases and J lost 4, with 9 bases in between. The CDR3 region has the DNA TGTGCCAGCAGTTCCTTTCTACCAGATACGCAGTATTTT. Protein product: CASSSFLPDTQYF.

CDR3 loop: CASSTRATYNEQFF. The CDR3 nucleotides read TGTGCCAGTAGTACCCGGGCCACCTACAATGAGCAGTTCTTC. The chain combines TRBV19 with TRBJ2-1; D is ambiguous. This CDR3 has 14 residues. Trimming shortened V by 4 bases and J by 2 bases, and 9 bases separated the two germline ends. Germline CDR1 LNHDA, CDR2 SQIVND (reference sequence).

Within the sample, this clonotype is medium-sized (0.01 to 0.1%). The chain carries TRBV27 and TRBJ2-1, with 10 nucleotides matching TRBD2. V trimming: 8 bases; J trimming: 7 bases; junction bases outside the gene matches: 5. This CDR3 region has 13 residues. Germline V lookup: CDR1 MNHEY, CDR2 SMNVEV (reference sequence). This CDR3 is CASSQREGNEQFF. DNA of the CDR3: TGTGCCAGCTCCCAGCGGGAGGGGAATGAGCAGTTCTTC.

This clonotype was detected ten times or more. The chain joins TRBV15 to TRBJ2-7; D remains unclear. Germline lookup yields CDR1 LNHNV and CDR2 YYDKDF (reference sequence). The CDR3 totals 14 residues. Trimming removed 1 base from V and 7 bases from J, with 14 bases in between. CDR3 nucleotide sequence: TGTGCCACCAGCAGAGTTAGGAGTTTGGAGGAGCAGTACTTC. Its translation is CATSRVRSLEEQYF. The whole variable domain, remainder taken from reference TRBV15 and TRBJ2-7, is DAMVIQNPRYQVTQFGKPVTLSCSQTLNHNVMYWYQQKSSQAPKLLFHYYDKDFNNEADTPDNFQSRRPNTSFCFLDIRSPGLGDTAMYLCATSRVRSLEEQYFGPGTRLTVT.

This clonotype is classed as medium-sized. The CDR3 bases are TGTGCCAGCAGTCCGCACCGCGGTGAGCAGTTCTTC. It specifies CASSPHRGEQFF. The V gene is TRBV7-2, the J gene TRBJ2-1, with D uncertain. Germline assignment: CDR1 SGHTA and CDR2 FQGNSA. The CDR3 has 12 residues. V lost 6 bases to trimming and J lost 9 bases, with 12 bases between them. The variable domain in full, with the rest retrieved from reference TRBV7-2 and TRBJ2-1, is GAGVSQSPSNKVTEKGKDVELRCDPISGHTALYWYRQSLGQGLEFLIYFQGNSAPDKSGLPSDRFSAERTGGSVSTLTIQRTQQEDSAVYLCASSPHRGEQFFGPGTRLTVL.

This clonotype has a count of ten or more. This sequence joins TRBV4-1 and TRBJ2-3; D may be TRBD2 (5 bases). The germline V gene encodes CDR1 MGHRA and CDR2 YSYEKL. Deletions cut 4 bases from V and 5 bases from J, with 7 bases between. The CDR3 is 12 amino acids. In DNA, the CDR3 is TGCGCCAGCAGCCTACTAGGAGATACGCAGTATTTT. It is translated as CASSLLGDTQYF.

This clonotype has a count of ten or more. The J gene is TRBJ2-1, the V gene TRBV29-1; TRBD2 matches at 8 bases. The junction had 3 bases not matched to a gene; V was cut back by 7 bases and J by 1 base. Germline lookup yields CDR1 SQVTM and CDR2 ANQGSEA. The length of the CDR3 is 13 residues. The CDR3 DNA follows: TGCAGCGGAGCGGGAGCGTCCTACAATGAGCAGTTCTTC. It is translated as CSGAGASYNEQFF.

This clonotype was seen repeatedly, ten times or more. CDR3 nucleotide sequence: TGCAGTGCTAACAGACTAGCGGGGAATGAGCAGTTCTTC. Its translation: CSANRLAGNEQFF. J is TRBJ2-1 and V is TRBV20-1; 11 nucleotides agree with TRBD2. V shed 4 bases, J shed 7 bases, and the junction held 3 bases outside the gene matches. The CDR3 runs to 13 residues. CDR1 is DFQATT and CDR2 is SNEGSKA in the germline V gene (reference sequence).

This clonotype came up many times. The J gene is TRBJ2-1, the V gene TRBV2; 8 positions match TRBD2. The CDR3 loop spans 13 amino acids. CDR1 and CDR2 (germline): SNHLY, FYNNEI. J gave up 9 bases and V 6 bases, and 7 bases lay outside the gene matches. Here the CDR3 reads CASRRAGVFEQFF. In DNA, the CDR3 is TGTGCCAGCAGGCGAGCGGGAGTTTTTGAGCAGTTCTTC.

This clonotype was counted ten times or more. The CDR3 DNA is TGTGCCAGCAGGGAAACGACAGGGGCAGCCGGGGAGCTGTTTTTT. Amino acid sequence: CASRETTGAAGELFF. The J gene is TRBJ2-2, the V gene TRBV6-5, with TRBD1 matching 8 bases. The germline V gene encodes CDR1 MNHEY and CDR2 SVGAGI. The CDR3 is 15 residues long. V gave up 6 bases and J gave up 6 bases; unmatched junction bases: 9.

Ten or more counts support this clonotype. The chain combines TRBV21-1 with TRBJ2-7; the table's D call, TRBD2, was not checked against the DNA. TRBV21-1 is recorded as a pseudogene. CDR3 size: 16 residues. The CDR3 region is CASSGGVRKSSYEQYF. CDR3 in DNA: TGTGCCAGCAGCGGAGGGGTCCGGAAGAGCTCCTACGAGCAGTACTTC.

This clonotype was counted at least ten times. The rearrangement uses TRBV20-1 and TRBJ2-7; 10 bases fit TRBD2. Trimming at V came to 4 bases and at J to 1 base, leaving 4 bases not matched to a gene. Germline V gene sequence: CDR1 DFQATT, CDR2 SNEGSKA (reference sequence). CDR3 size: 14 residues. The CDR3 region has the DNA TGCAGTGCTATTGGGACTAGCGTGTCCTACGAGCAGTACTTC. Its protein product is CSAIGTSVSYEQYF.

This clonotype showed up many times. V is TRBV5-1 and J is TRBJ2-2, with a weak D call TRBD1 (5 bases). This CDR3 comprises 14 residues. V was trimmed by 5 bases and J by 6 bases, leaving 14 bases between them. The germline V gene has CDR1 SGHRS and CDR2 YFSETQ. This CDR3 reads CASSTAGISGELFF. CDR3 nucleotide sequence: TGCGCCAGCAGTACGGCAGGGATTTCCGGGGAGCTGTTTTTT.

In its sample, this clonotype was seen many times. V gene TRBV29-1 combines with J gene TRBJ2-1; TRBD2 matches at 7 bases. The CDR3 loop spans 16 amino acids. V was clipped by 6 bases and J by 2 bases; unmatched bases: 13. Germline V lookup: CDR1 SQVTM, CDR2 ANQGSEA. The CDR3 coding sequence is TGCAGCGTCGGCCGTTGGGGCGGGGGAACCTACAATGAGCAGTTCTTC. Its protein is CSVGRWGGGTYNEQFF.

In this sample, this clonotype turned up many times. The rearrangement uses TRBV30 and TRBJ2-5, with D unresolved. The CDR3 spans 12 residues. Trimming shortened V by 0 bases and J by 5 bases, and 7 bases separated the two germline ends. Germline V gene data show CDR1 as GTSNPN and CDR2 as SVGIG (reference sequence). The chain's CDR3 is CAWSVQAETQYF. CDR3 coding DNA: TGTGCCTGGAGTGTGCAGGCGGAGACCCAGTACTTC.

The rearrangement joins TRBV5-1 to TRBJ2-1; 8 bases map to TRBD1. V shed 4 bases, J shed 10 bases, and the junction held 10 bases outside the gene matches. The CDR3 runs to 14 residues. Germline assignment: CDR1 SGHRS and CDR2 YFSETQ. The DNA of the CDR3 is TGCGCCAGCAGCCCGCGGACAGGGTTCGGGGAGCAGTTCTTC. Its translation: CASSPRTGFGEQFF.

Many counts were recorded for this clonotype. The V call is TRBV20-1, the J call TRBJ2-5, with D possibly called TRBD1 or TRBD2 (5 bases each). Trimming took off 3 bases at V and 8 bases at J, with 16 bases between the two ends. The germline gives CDR1 DFQATT, CDR2 SNEGSKA (reference sequence). CDR3 length: 13 residues. DNA for the CDR3: TGCAGTGCTAGGGGGGACGGTCGGGAAACCCAGTACTTC. It is translated as CSARGDGRETQYF.

This clonotype was seen ten or more times. This sequence joins TRBV5-1 and TRBJ1-2; 7 nucleotides align to TRBD1. V lost 4 bases to trimming and J lost 0 bases; unmatched junction nucleotides: 6. This CDR3 has 15 residues. CDR1 SGHRS and CDR2 YFSETQ come from the germline V gene. CDR3 nucleotides: TGCGCCAGCAGCCAGAACAGGGGTGCTAACTATGGCTACACCTTC. Protein product: CASSQNRGANYGYTF.

This clonotype was counted at least ten times. The chain couples TRBV6-1 to TRBJ1-5; 11 nucleotides align to TRBD1. This CDR3 has 13 amino acids. Per the germline V gene, CDR1 is MNHNS and CDR2 is SASEGT. J gave up 7 bases and V 4 bases, and 0 bases lay outside the gene matches. CDR3 sequence (DNA): TGTGCCAGCAGTGGGACAGGGGGCCAGCCCCAGCATTTT. Translation gives CASSGTGGQPQHF.

This clonotype was seen repeatedly, ten times or more. The J gene is TRBJ2-2, the V gene TRBV7-3; 8 bases are a match to TRBD1. Unmatched junction bases numbered 6, after V lost 5 bases and J lost 1 base. This CDR3 contains 16 residues. CDR1 is SGHTA, CDR2 FQGTGA, per germline. In nucleotides, the CDR3 is TGTGCCAGCAGCGCCGGACAGGGCGGGAACACCGGGGAGCTGTTTTTT. It codes for CASSAGQGGNTGELFF.

The chain is built from TRBV7-9 and TRBJ1-5; TRBD1 agrees at 10 bases. The CDR3 covers 15 residues. Germline V gene data show CDR1 as SEHNR and CDR2 as FQNEAQ (reference sequence). Trimming at V came to 8 bases and at J to 7 bases, leaving 11 bases not matched to a gene. This chain's CDR3 is CASLPGQGKRQPQHF. Written as DNA, the CDR3 is TGTGCCAGCCTCCCGGGACAGGGGAAAAGGCAGCCCCAGCATTTT.

The sample holds many counts of this clonotype. CDR3 residues: CASRQGVGNQPQHF. Here the CDR3 DNA reads TGTGCCAGCAGGCAGGGCGTCGGTAATCAGCCCCAGCATTTT. The chain couples TRBV6-1 to TRBJ1-5; a weak D match, TRBD1 (5 bases). Looked up from germline, CDR1 is MNHNS and CDR2 is SASEGT. The CDR3 has 14 amino acids. Deletions cut 6 bases from V and 4 bases from J, with 13 bases between.

Relative to its sample, this clonotype is medium-sized (0.01 to 0.1%). J is TRBJ2-6 and V is TRBV12-3 or TRBV12-4, with D hard to call. The CDR3 is 15 amino acids. V shed 6 bases and J shed 1 base, with 10 bases lying between them. CDR3 in amino acids: CASRPPGSGANVLTF. CDR3 DNA: TGTGCCAGCAGGCCACCCGGGTCTGGGGCCAACGTCCTGACTTTC.

This clonotype has at least ten counts. V gene TRBV20-1 combines with J gene TRBJ1-1; D uncertain. In germline, CDR1 is DFQATT, CDR2 SNEGSKA (reference sequence). This CDR3 is 12 amino acids long. V dropped 1 base and J dropped 8 bases, with 11 bases sitting between them. The CDR3 loop reads CSARGAGPEAFF. The CDR3 nucleotides are TGCAGTGCTAGAGGGGCAGGCCCCGAAGCTTTCTTT.

Many counts were recorded for this clonotype. The genes are TRBV6-2 or TRBV6-3 and TRBJ2-1; D not resolved. Trimming pared 2 bases from V and 12 bases from J, leaving 11 bases between. Germline V lookup: CDR1 MNHEY, CDR2 SVGEGT. The CDR3 consists of 12 residues. The CDR3 region is CASSYERLMQFF. The CDR3 DNA follows: TGTGCCAGCAGTTACGAGCGTCTGATGCAGTTCTTC.

This clonotype was observed many times. The CDR3 region is CASSPKAENDQPQHF. The CDR3 nucleotides read TGTGCCAGCAGCCCAAAGGCCGAGAATGATCAGCCCCAGCATTTT. V usage is TRBV9 and J usage is TRBJ1-5; D is ambiguous. The V end was cut by 4 bases, the J end by 5 bases, with 16 bases between. Germline V gene data show CDR1 as SGDLS and CDR2 as YYNGEE. The CDR3 is made up of 15 amino acids.